This paragraph covers one T cell receptor beta chain sequence. Its antigen is unidentified. This sample is part of a study of cytomegalovirus exposure and HLA in healthy donors. Researchers ran the PCR with 60 Vbeta and 13 Jbeta primers. Assay: immunoSEQ multiplex PCR; the TCRdb copy retains only in-frame clones and omits some. The sample has 99,000 or so clones, over 60% seen once; the top ten hold 5% to 6.5%. Notes on the study in general: Differences between HLA loci emerged in a later analysis of TCR association rates, with DRB1 most and HLA-C fewest. According to the study, around 160 TCR beta chains were cytomegalovirus-associated.

V dropped 0 bases and J dropped 3; count of bases not matched to a gene: 2. Germline V gives CDR1 MNHNY, CDR2 SVGAGI (reference sequence). This CDR3 spans 15 amino acids. V is TRBV6-6 and J is TRBJ2-7, with 10 positions matching TRBD1. The source is a woman younger than 35 in good health and CMV-seropositive. The sequencing input was PBMCs. CDR3 protein: CASSYSGTGDYEQYF. The CDR3 DNA sequence: TGTGCCAGCAGTTACTCAGGGACAGGGGACTACGAGCAGTACTTC.